This is a list of T cell receptor beta chains from one sample in a study of CD8 T cells in Susac syndrome. TCRdb ran MiXCR on the immunoSEQ multiplex PCR reads and lists one entry per CDR3 protein. The table has under 150,000 distinct CDR3 sequences, roughly 94% seen once. Sequenced input: CD8+ T cells from PBMCs. Receptors originate from a human donor in good health. CDR3s include the opening cysteine and the closing phenylalanine or tryptophan. The D gene is left open where the match is weak. The listing skips clone size in some rows; elsewhere it reads once, few, many or a size class.

D	length	size	J	V	DNA	CDR3
.	15	.	TRBJ1-1	TRBV15	TGTGCCACCAGCAGAAAGTGGGGGGGCGGCACTGAAGCTTTCTTT	CATSRKWGGGTEAFF
TRBD1	16	.	TRBJ2-3	TRBV13	TGTGCCAGCAGCTTCCAGGGGGCGTCGATCACAGATACGCAGTATTTT	CASSFQGASITDTQYF
TRBD2	14	.	TRBJ2-3	TRBV27	TGTGCCAGCAGTTTAGAGCGGGAGTCAGATACGCAGTATTTT	CASSLERESDTQYF
.	15	.	TRBJ2-1	TRBV27	TGTGCCAGCAGTCTGGGACGAAGCTCCTACAATGAGCAGTTCTTC	CASSLGRSSYNEQFF
.	13	.	TRBJ1-1	TRBV28	TGTGCCACCCACGCGGGGTATAACACTGAAGCTTTCTTT	CATHAGYNTEAFF
TRBD2	14	.	TRBJ2-7	TRBV12-3/TRBV12-4	TGTGCCAGCAGTTCCCCTGGGTTAGCGGGAGTACAGTACTTC	CASSSPGLAGVQYF
.	12	.	TRBJ1-1	TRBV7-9	TGTGCCAGCAGCCCAGGGTCGGCTGAAGCTTTCTTT	CASSPGSAEAFF
.	14	.	TRBJ2-3	TRBV7-9	TGTGCCAGCAGCGCAGGTCCCCGGGGAGATACGCAGTATTTT	CASSAGPRGDTQYF
.	13	once	TRBJ1-2	TRBV28	TGTGCCAGCAGCCCCCGGGGATTGAGTGGCTACACCTTC	CASSPRGLSGYTF
TRBD1	14	once	TRBJ2-1	TRBV28	TGTGCCAGCATTGCCGGGACAGGGGGCGGTGAGCAGTTCTTC	CASIAGTGGGEQFF
TRBD2	17	.	TRBJ2-7	TRBV11-2	TGTGCCAGCACTCCATGGAGGGGGACTAGCGAGTTTTACGAGCAGTACTTC	CASTPWRGTSEFYEQYF
TRBD2	15	.	TRBJ2-7	TRBV6-2/TRBV6-3	TGTGCCAGCAGTTACTCTAGCGGGAGAACCTACGAGCAGTACTTC	CASSYSSGRTYEQYF
.	14	.	TRBJ1-2	TRBV19	TGTGCCAGTAGTATATTCTCAGGCAACTATGGCTACACCTTC	CASSIFSGNYGYTF
TRBD2	15	.	TRBJ2-7	TRBV30	TGTGCCTGGAGTGTTGGGCTAGCGGGAGAAGCGTCCGAGTACTTC	CAWSVGLAGEASEYF